This entry lists 2 T cell receptor beta chains sequenced from one sample in a study of blood T cell repertoires in COVID-19 (dated by TCRdb to the early 2020s). The receptor library was made with the immunoSEQ multiplex PCR assay. TCRdb obtained this table from immuneACCESS and retained in-frame rearrangements with V and J assigned. These tables miss some clones; where compared with another copy, unresolved V genes account for less than half of the shortfall, and the remainder is unexplained. The sample data list 310,000 or so clones, and more than 70% of these were observed just once. Roughly 1.6% of the sample is held by the ten biggest clonotypes. Sequencing used peripheral blood. The receptors come from a woman between 50 and 59 years old with acute or convalescent COVID-19.

The chain couples TRBV7-3 to TRBJ2-5; 8 bases align to TRBD1. CDR3 length equals 15 residues. The trim removed 5 bases at V and 2 bases at J, leaving 7 bases unmatched. The germline V gene has CDR1 SGHTA and CDR2 FQGTGA. CDR3 sequence reads: CASSQDRGTQETQYF. The CDR3 nucleotides read TGTGCCAGCAGCCAAGACAGGGGAACACAAGAGACCCAGTACTTC.

The V gene is TRBV10-3, the J gene TRBJ2-7; 8 nucleotides line up with TRBD2. Germline V gene lookup returns CDR1 ENHRY and CDR2 SYGVKD. The CDR3 sequence is 15 residues long. V gave up 2 bases and J gave up 6 bases; unmatched junction bases: 9. CDR3 coding DNA: TGTGCCATCAGTGAGAGAGAGCGGGAGTCTCGCGAGCAGTACTTC. Protein product: CAISERERESREQYF.